This TCR beta chain was sequenced during a study of control samples from healthy donors and cancer patients. Unmatched junction bases numbered 3, after V lost 0 bases and J lost 0 bases. The CDR3 has 16 amino acids. In germline, CDR1 is MNHEY, CDR2 SVGEGT. Clones were read by immunoSEQ multiplex PCR, and TCRdb kept only the in-frame ones, dropping some. The repertoire holds more than 50,000 clones, 65% to 90% seen once, with roughly 5.5% in the top ten. The clonotype was recovered from a middle-aged man in good health. Sequenced input: blood. V gene TRBV6-2 or TRBV6-3 combines with J gene TRBJ1-1; 8 nucleotides agree with TRBD1. CDR3: CASSYSGQGLNTEAFF. CDR3 nucleotide sequence: TGTGCCAGCAGTTACTCCGGACAGGGTCTGAACACTGAAGCTTTCTTT.